This record looks at one TCR beta chain sequence and its context. This specimen comes from a study of cytomegalovirus exposure and HLA in healthy donors. Looking at the study overall: As released early, the data held some 80 million unique TCRs from HLA-typed donors.

Both 60 Vbeta primers and 13 Jbeta primers went into the PCR. This table comes from immunoSEQ multiplex PCR, and its TCRdb copy is limited to in-frame clones, with some not included. Recorded for this sample: roughly 88,000 clones. Every donor was a healthy person donating bone marrow. Germline values: CDR1 LNHDA, CDR2 SQIVND (reference sequence). V gave up 6 bases and J gave up 0 bases; unmatched junction bases: 16. This CDR3 region has 18 residues. The material sequenced was PBMCs. The receptor comes from a man in his fifties or sixties in good health and CMV-seropositive. The chain is built from TRBV19 and TRBJ1-1; 7 positions agree with TRBD1. CDR3 amino acids: CASRGIRQGSRLNTEAFF. DNA of the CDR3: TGTGCCAGTAGGGGGATACGACAGGGAAGTCGCCTGAACACTGAAGCTTTCTTT.